The 25 T cell receptor beta chains listed next were all sequenced from one sample in a study of OX40 agonist ivuxolimab in advanced cancers. Libraries were prepared by immunoSEQ multiplex PCR; TCRdb keeps only in-frame clonotypes and omits some of them. The data hold just over 20,000 clones, with over 75% observed a single time. Sample: CD4+ or CD8+ T cells sorted from blood, taken in a trial of the OX40 agonist ivuxolimab. All receptors derive from an adult with an advanced solid tumor such as melanoma, head and neck, liver or kidney cancer.

This chain links TRBV4-1 with TRBJ1-6; the D gene is possibly TRBD1 (6 bases). The germline V gene encodes CDR1 MGHRA and CDR2 YSYEKL. The V and J ends lost 1 base and 3 bases respectively, with 13 bases between them. The CDR3 contains 17 residues. The CDR3 region is CASSQVGTGSYNSPLHF. The CDR3 coding sequence is TGCGCCAGCAGCCAAGTAGGAACAGGGAGCTATAATTCACCCCTCCACTTT.

The V and J genes are TRBV5-1 and TRBJ2-3, with TRBD2 matching 12 bases. Germline CDR1 reads SGHRS; CDR2 reads YFSETQ. V trimming: 4 bases; J trimming: 4 bases; junction bases outside the gene matches: 4. There are 15 residues in the CDR3. Here the CDR3 reads CASSVTSGGPDTQYF. The CDR3 DNA sequence: TGCGCCAGCAGCGTCACTAGCGGGGGGCCAGATACGCAGTATTTT.

The CDR3 DNA reads as TGTGCCAGTACCACGGTTGATTGGGACACTGAAGCTTTCTTT. Translation gives CASTTVDWDTEAFF. V gene TRBV19 combines with J gene TRBJ1-1; no clear D. There are 14 residues in the CDR3. V was shortened by 7 bases and J by 3 bases, with 15 bases between the two germline ends. Germline lookup yields CDR1 LNHDA and CDR2 SQIVND (reference sequence).

The chain uses TRBV6-5 and TRBJ1-2; D unresolved. CDR3 length: 12 amino acids. Germline V gene sequence: CDR1 MNHEY, CDR2 SVGAGI. V lost 2 bases to trimming and J lost 5 bases, with 6 bases between them. The CDR3 nucleotides are TGTGCCAGCAGTTACGGGTCTTATGGCTACACCTTC. Protein: CASSYGSYGYTF.

This sequence joins TRBV5-6 and TRBJ2-4; TRBD1 agrees at 8 bases. The CDR3 covers 15 residues. V was pared by 0 bases and J by 7 bases, with 6 bases of the junction left unmatched. CDR1 is SGHDT, CDR2 YYEEEE, per germline. The CDR3 DNA reads TGTGCCAGCAGCTTGGAGTCAGGGGGCTGGAACATTCAGTACTTC. It specifies CASSLESGGWNIQYF.

This chain connects TRBV11-2 to TRBJ2-7; D remains ambiguous. Trimming cost V 1 base and J 0 bases, with 10 bases left between them. CDR1 and CDR2 from the germline V gene are SGHAT and FQNNGV. The CDR3 has 15 amino acids. CDR3 coding DNA: TGTGCCAGCAGCTTAGGCCCCGATTTCTCCTACGAGCAGTACTTC. This codes for CASSLGPDFSYEQYF.

The V gene is TRBV6-6, the J gene TRBJ2-5, with 10 bases matching TRBD1. V was pared by 4 bases and J by 4 bases, with 0 bases of the junction left unmatched. The germline V gene has CDR1 MNHNY and CDR2 SVGAGI (reference sequence). The CDR3 contains 13 residues. The CDR3 spells CASSWDRGETQYF. Here the CDR3 DNA reads TGTGCCAGCAGTTGGGACAGGGGAGAGACCCAGTACTTC.

The chain couples TRBV7-7 to TRBJ1-4; D gene ambiguous. The CDR3 totals 14 residues. The ends were cut back, 2 bases at V and 3 bases at J, with 7 bases in the middle. Per the germline V gene, CDR1 is SSHAT and CDR2 is FNYEAQ (reference sequence). CDR3 nucleotides: TGTGCCAGCAGCTTATCACAATCTAATGAAAAACTGTTTTTT. This gives the protein CASSLSQSNEKLFF.

This chain joins TRBV27 and TRBJ2-7; the D gene is possibly TRBD2 (5 bases). CDR1 MNHEY and CDR2 SMNVEV come from the germline V gene (reference sequence). The V end was cut by 9 bases, the J end by 0 bases, with 9 bases between. This CDR3 is built from 12 residues. The CDR3 nucleotides are TGTGCCAGTCGGGAACACTCCTACGAGCAGTACTTC. Encoded protein: CASREHSYEQYF.

This chain uses TRBV19 with TRBJ2-1; D is possibly TRBD1 (5 bases). The CDR3 is made up of 12 amino acids. Germline-derived CDR1 and CDR2 are LNHDA and SQIVND (reference sequence). Trimming took 4 bases from V and 5 from J, leaving 6 bases between them. CDR3 DNA sequence: TGTGCCAGTAGTACAGGGAACAATGAGCAGTTCTTC. Translation: CASSTGNNEQFF.

This chain uses TRBV13 with TRBJ1-6; possibly TRBD1 for D (5 bases). V was shortened by 4 bases and J by 5 bases, with 12 bases between the two germline ends. This CDR3 contains 15 residues. CDR1 is PRHDT and CDR2 is FYEKMQ in the germline V gene (reference sequence). CDR3 sequence reads: CASSSGMGDNSPLHF. In DNA, the CDR3 is TGTGCCAGCAGCTCGGGCATGGGGGATAATTCACCCCTCCACTTT.

This chain connects TRBV30 to TRBJ1-2; D is unresolved. Per germline, CDR1 GTSNPN and CDR2 SVGIG (reference sequence). The CDR3 is 13 residues long. Trimming stripped 3 bases from V and 0 bases from J, with 8 bases between. The CDR3 region is CAWSVGANYGYTF. The CDR3 coding sequence is TGTGCCTGGAGCGTCGGAGCTAACTATGGCTACACCTTC.

The rearrangement joins TRBV11-2 to TRBJ2-1; no definite D call. This CDR3 is built from 13 residues. CDR1 and CDR2 (germline): SGHAT, FQNNGV. Trimming removed 3 bases from V and 1 base from J, with 4 bases in between. The CDR3 DNA reads TGTGCCAGCAGCTTGCGGTCCTACAATGAGCAGTTCTTC. The encoded protein is CASSLRSYNEQFF.

The chain uses TRBV27 and TRBJ1-3; D not resolved. CDR1 and CDR2 from the germline V gene are MNHEY and SMNVEV (reference sequence). The CDR3 has 14 residues. With 6 bases removed from V and 0 bases from J, the gap between germline ends came to 9 bases. As DNA, the CDR3 is TGTGCCAGCAGGGGAGGGATCTCTGGAAACACCATATATTTT. As protein: CASRGGISGNTIYF.

This clone has only a few counts. The V call is TRBV19, the J call TRBJ2-7, with D tentatively TRBD1 (6 bases). Germline CDR1 reads LNHDA; CDR2 reads SQIVND (reference sequence). The germline V and J ends were trimmed by 3 bases and 0 bases, with 6 bases remaining between them. The CDR3 spans 13 residues. CDR3 region: CASSMDSSYEQYF. The DNA of the CDR3 is TGTGCCAGTAGTATGGACAGCTCCTACGAGCAGTACTTC. The full variable domain, with the rest looked up from reference TRBV19 and TRBJ2-7, is DGGITQSPKYLFRKEGQNVTLSCEQNLNHDAMYWYRQDPGQGLRLIYYSQIVNDFQKGDIAEGYSVSREKKESFPLTVTSAQKNPTAFYLCASSMDSSYEQYFGPGTRLTVT.

The rearrangement joins TRBV27 to TRBJ2-2; D remains unclear. Germline CDR1 and CDR2: MNHEY and SMNVEV (reference sequence). The CDR3 length is 14 residues. Deletions cut 3 bases from V and 6 bases from J, with 11 bases between. The CDR3 DNA sequence: TGTGCCAGCAGTTTCCCCCTCAAAGCCGGGGAGCTGTTTTTT. Translating it yields CASSFPLKAGELFF.

The gene calls are TRBV10-3 and TRBJ1-2; TRBD1 aligns across 7 bases. This CDR3 is 14 amino acids long. Unmatched junction bases numbered 2, after V lost 2 bases and J lost 2 bases. Germline V gives CDR1 ENHRY, CDR2 SYGVKD. This CDR3 reads CAISEPQGNYGYTF. CDR3 bases: TGTGCCATCAGTGAGCCACAGGGGAACTATGGCTACACCTTC.

DNA for the CDR3: TGCGCCAGCAGCCAAGTGGCAGGGGATATTAATGGCTACACCTTC. Residues: CASSQVAGDINGYTF. V and J are TRBV4-1 and TRBJ1-2, with D maybe TRBD1 (6 bases). From germline, CDR1 is MGHRA and CDR2 YSYEKL. V lost 1 base, J lost 6 bases, and 15 bases lay in between. The CDR3 loop spans 15 amino acids.

This clone has a single count. DNA for the CDR3: TGTGCCAGCAGTTACTCGGACAATCAGCCCCAGCATTTT. This translates into CASSYSDNQPQHF. V gene TRBV6-5 combines with J gene TRBJ1-5; no clear D. V dropped 0 bases and J dropped 3 bases, with 3 bases sitting between them. The CDR3 totals 13 residues. CDR1 is MNHEY, CDR2 SVGAGI, per germline.

The chain couples TRBV7-2 to TRBJ1-1, with TRBD1 matching over 7 bases. The trim removed 0 bases at V and 5 bases at J, leaving 3 bases unmatched. This CDR3 contains 14 residues. Germline values: CDR1 SGHTA, CDR2 FQGNSA. This CDR3 reads CASSLAAGGTEAFF. CDR3 nucleotides: TGTGCCAGCAGCTTAGCAGCAGGGGGAACTGAAGCTTTCTTT.

V and J are TRBV28 and TRBJ2-2; 7 nucleotides agree with TRBD1. Trimming removed 4 bases from V and 2 bases from J; junction bases left unmatched: 10. The length of the CDR3 is 17 residues. Looked up from germline, CDR1 is MDHEN and CDR2 is SYDVKM. CDR3 coding DNA: TGTGCCAGCAGTTCCCCGGGACAGCCAACTAACACCGGGGAGCTGTTTTTT. Its protein product is CASSSPGQPTNTGELFF.

J is TRBJ1-3 and V is TRBV7-2; D is undetermined. There are 14 residues in the CDR3. V lost 2 bases and J 8 bases, leaving 13 bases between the germline ends. Germline CDR1 and CDR2: SGHTA and FQGNSA. CDR3 nucleotide sequence: TGTGCCAGCAGCTTAATAGGGATAGGCGACACCATATATTTT. Protein product: CASSLIGIGDTIYF. The complete variable domain, with remaining parts taken from reference TRBV7-2 and TRBJ1-3, reads GAGVSQSPSNKVTEKGKDVELRCDPISGHTALYWYRQSLGQGLEFLIYFQGNSAPDKSGLPSDRFSAERTGGSVSTLTIQRTQQEDSAVYLCASSLIGIGDTIYFGEGSWLTVV.

CDR3 sequence: CASSQGRFTGELFF. CDR3 DNA sequence: TGTGCCAGCAGCCAAGGGCGCTTCACCGGGGAGCTGTTTTTT. The gene calls are TRBV14 and TRBJ2-2; no clear D gene. CDR3 size: 14 residues. CDR1 is SGHDN, CDR2 FVKESK, per germline. Deletions cut 1 base from V and 4 bases from J, with 7 bases between.

The chain has TRBV5-6 and TRBJ2-1; tentative D call: TRBD2 (5 bases). Germline CDR1 SGHDT, CDR2 YYEEEE. V was shortened by 3 bases and J by 14 bases, with 18 bases between the two germline ends. CDR3 length: 13 amino acids. The CDR3 nucleotides read TGTGCCAGCAGCTCCCTCGGATCTGTGGGAGAGTTCTTC. This encodes CASSSLGSVGEFF.

The chain has TRBV7-9 and TRBJ1-1; a possible D gene is TRBD1 (5 bases). Germline-derived CDR1 and CDR2 are SEHNR and FQNEAQ (reference sequence). Trimming cost V 5 bases and J 8 bases, with 12 bases left between them. The CDR3 sequence is 12 residues long. CDR3 sequence reads: CASSLGTREAFF. In nucleotides, the CDR3 is TGTGCCAGCAGCCTAGGGACCCGGGAAGCTTTCTTT.